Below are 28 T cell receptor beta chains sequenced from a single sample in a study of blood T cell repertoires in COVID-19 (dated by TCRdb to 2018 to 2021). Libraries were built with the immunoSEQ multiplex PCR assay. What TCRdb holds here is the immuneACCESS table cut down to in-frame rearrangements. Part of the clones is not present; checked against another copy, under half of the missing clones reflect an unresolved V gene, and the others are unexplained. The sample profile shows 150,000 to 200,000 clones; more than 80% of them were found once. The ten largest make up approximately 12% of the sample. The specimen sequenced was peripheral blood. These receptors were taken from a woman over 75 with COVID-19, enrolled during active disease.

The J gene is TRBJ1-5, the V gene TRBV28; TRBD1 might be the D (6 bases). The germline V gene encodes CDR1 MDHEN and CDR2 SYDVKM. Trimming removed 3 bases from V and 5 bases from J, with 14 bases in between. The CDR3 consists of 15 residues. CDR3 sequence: CASSFTGIGDQPQHF. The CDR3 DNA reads TGTGCCAGCAGTTTCACAGGGATCGGGGATCAGCCCCAGCATTTT.

CDR3 bases: TGTGCCAGCAGCAGGGGGCCCACAACTAATGAAAAACTGTTTTTT. Encoded protein: CASSRGPTTNEKLFF. The chain links TRBV6-5 to TRBJ1-4; 8 nucleotides align to TRBD1. This CDR3 has 15 amino acids. The J segment lost 0 bases and the V segment lost 6 bases, leaving 3 bases of the junction unmatched. In germline, CDR1 is MNHEY, CDR2 SVGAGI.

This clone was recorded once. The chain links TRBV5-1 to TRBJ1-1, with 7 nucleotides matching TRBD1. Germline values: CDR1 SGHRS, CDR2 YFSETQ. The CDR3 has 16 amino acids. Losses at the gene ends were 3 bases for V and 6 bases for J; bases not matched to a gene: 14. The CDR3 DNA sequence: TGCGCCAGCAGCTGGGCCCCGACAGGGTCTCTATCTGAAGCTTTCTTT. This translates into CASSWAPTGSLSEAFF.

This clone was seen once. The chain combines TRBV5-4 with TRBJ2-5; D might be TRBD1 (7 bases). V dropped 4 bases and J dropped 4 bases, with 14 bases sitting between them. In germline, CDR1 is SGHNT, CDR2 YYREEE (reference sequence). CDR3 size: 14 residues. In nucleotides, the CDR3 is TGTGCCAGCAGCCCCTCGGAGGGGGCAGAGACCCAGTACTTC. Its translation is CASSPSEGAETQYF.

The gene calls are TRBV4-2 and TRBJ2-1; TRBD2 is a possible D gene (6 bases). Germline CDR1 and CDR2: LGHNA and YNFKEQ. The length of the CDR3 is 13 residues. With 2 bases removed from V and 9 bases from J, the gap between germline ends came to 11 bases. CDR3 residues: CASSQKWGGEQFF. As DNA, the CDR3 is TGTGCCAGCAGCCAAAAATGGGGAGGTGAGCAGTTCTTC.

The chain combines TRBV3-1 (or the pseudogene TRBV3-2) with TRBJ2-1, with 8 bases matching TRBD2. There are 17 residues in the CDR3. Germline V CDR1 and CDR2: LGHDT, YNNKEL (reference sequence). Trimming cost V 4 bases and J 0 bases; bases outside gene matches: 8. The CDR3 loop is CASSLVLAGGSYNEQFF. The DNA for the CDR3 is TGTGCCAGCAGCCTAGTACTCGCGGGAGGCTCCTACAATGAGCAGTTCTTC.

The CDR3 sequence: CASSQGYAQPQHF. CDR3 nucleotide sequence: TGTGCCAGCAGTCAGGGGTACGCTCAGCCCCAGCATTTT. The V call is TRBV27, the J call TRBJ1-5; D is perhaps TRBD1 (6 bases). Trimming removed 5 bases at V and 6 bases at J, with 11 bases between. The CDR3 covers 13 residues. Looked up from germline, CDR1 is MNHEY and CDR2 is SMNVEV (reference sequence).

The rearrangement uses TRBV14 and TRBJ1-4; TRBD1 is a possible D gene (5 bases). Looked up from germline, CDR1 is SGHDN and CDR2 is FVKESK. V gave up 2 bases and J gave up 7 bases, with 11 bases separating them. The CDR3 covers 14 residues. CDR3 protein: CASSQYRIGEKLFF. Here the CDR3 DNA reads TGTGCCAGCAGCCAATACAGGATTGGTGAAAAACTGTTTTTT.

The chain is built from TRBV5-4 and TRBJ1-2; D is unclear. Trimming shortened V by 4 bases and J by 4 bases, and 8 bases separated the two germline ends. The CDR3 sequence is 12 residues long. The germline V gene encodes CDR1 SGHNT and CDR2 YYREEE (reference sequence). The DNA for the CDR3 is TGTGCCAGCAGCCGACACGTCTATGGCTACACCTTC. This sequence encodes CASSRHVYGYTF.

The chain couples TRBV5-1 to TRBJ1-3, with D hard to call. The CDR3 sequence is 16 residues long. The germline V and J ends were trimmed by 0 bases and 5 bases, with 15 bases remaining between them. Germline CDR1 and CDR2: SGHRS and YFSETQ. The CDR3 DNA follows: TGCGCCAGCAGCTTGGCCTCAGGCTATCAAAGAAACACCATATATTTT. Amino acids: CASSLASGYQRNTIYF.

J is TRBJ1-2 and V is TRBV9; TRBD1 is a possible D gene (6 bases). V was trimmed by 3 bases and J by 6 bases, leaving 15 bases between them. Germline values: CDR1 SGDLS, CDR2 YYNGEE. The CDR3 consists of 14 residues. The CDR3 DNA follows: TGTGCCAGCAGCGCCCCGGACAGAGGCCATGGCTACACCTTC. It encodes CASSAPDRGHGYTF.

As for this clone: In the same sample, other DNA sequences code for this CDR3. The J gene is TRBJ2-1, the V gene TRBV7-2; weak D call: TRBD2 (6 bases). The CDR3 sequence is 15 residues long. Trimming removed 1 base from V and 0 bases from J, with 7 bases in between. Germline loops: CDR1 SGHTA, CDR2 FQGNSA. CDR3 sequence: CASSLDGGSYNEQFF. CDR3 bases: TGTGCCAGCAGCTTAGACGGGGGCTCCTACAATGAGCAGTTCTTC.

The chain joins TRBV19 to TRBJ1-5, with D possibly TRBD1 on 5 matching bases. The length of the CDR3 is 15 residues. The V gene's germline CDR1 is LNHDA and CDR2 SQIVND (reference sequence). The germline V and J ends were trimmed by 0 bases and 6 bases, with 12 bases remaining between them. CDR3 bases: TGTGCCAGTAGTATAGATCAGACAGCGGGTCAGCCCCAGCATTTT. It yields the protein CASSIDQTAGQPQHF.

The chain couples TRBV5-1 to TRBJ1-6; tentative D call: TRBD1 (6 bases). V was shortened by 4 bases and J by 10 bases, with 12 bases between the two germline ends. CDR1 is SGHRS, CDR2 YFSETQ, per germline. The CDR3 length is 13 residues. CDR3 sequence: CASSGGSESPLHF. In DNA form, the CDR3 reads TGCGCCAGCAGCGGGGGCTCGGAGTCACCCCTCCACTTT.

CDR3 sequence (DNA): TGTGCCACCAGTGATCCGTCGGAGCCTTATAGCAATCAGCCCCAGCATTTT. Amino acids: CATSDPSEPYSNQPQHF. The rearrangement joins TRBV24-1 to TRBJ1-5; no firm D call. V was trimmed by 3 bases and J by 0 bases, leaving 14 bases between them. Germline V CDR1 and CDR2: KGHDR, SFDVKD. The CDR3 is 17 amino acids.

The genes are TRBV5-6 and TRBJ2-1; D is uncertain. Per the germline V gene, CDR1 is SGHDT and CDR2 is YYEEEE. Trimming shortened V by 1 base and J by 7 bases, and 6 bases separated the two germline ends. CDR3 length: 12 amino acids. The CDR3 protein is CASSLPRNEQFF. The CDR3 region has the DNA TGTGCCAGCAGCTTGCCCCGGAATGAGCAGTTCTTC.

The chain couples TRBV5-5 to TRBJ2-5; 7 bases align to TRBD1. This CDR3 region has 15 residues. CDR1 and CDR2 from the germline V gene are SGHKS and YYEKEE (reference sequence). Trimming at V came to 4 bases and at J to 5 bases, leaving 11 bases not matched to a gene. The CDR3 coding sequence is TGTGCCAGCAGCACCCAGGCAGGGACAGACGAGACCCAGTACTTC. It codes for CASSTQAGTDETQYF.

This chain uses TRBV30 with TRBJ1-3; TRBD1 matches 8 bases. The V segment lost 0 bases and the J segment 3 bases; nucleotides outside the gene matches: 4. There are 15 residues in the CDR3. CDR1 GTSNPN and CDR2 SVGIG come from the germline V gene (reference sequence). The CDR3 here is CAWSVAGGYGNTIYF. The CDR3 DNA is TGTGCCTGGAGTGTGGCAGGGGGCTATGGAAACACCATATATTTT.

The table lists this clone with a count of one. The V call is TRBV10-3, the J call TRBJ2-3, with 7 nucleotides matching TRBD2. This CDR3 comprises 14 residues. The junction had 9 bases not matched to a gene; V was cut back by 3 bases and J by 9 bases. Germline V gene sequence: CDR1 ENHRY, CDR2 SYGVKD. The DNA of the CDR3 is TGTGCCATCAGTGACTACATACTAGCGAAGACGCAGTATTTT. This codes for CAISDYILAKTQYF.

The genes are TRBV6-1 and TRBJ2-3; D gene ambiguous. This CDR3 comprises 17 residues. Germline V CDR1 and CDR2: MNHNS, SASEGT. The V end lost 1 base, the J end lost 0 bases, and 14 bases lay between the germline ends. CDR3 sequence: CASSEGQVASSTDTQYF. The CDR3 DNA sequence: TGTGCCAGCAGTGAAGGTCAGGTTGCCTCTAGCACAGATACGCAGTATTTT.

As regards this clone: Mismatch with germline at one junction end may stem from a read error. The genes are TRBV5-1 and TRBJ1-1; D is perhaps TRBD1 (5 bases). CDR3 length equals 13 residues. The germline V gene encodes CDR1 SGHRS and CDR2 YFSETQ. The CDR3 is CASRLDTNTEAFF. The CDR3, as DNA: TGCGCCAGCAGATTGGACACGAACACTGAAGCTTTCTTT. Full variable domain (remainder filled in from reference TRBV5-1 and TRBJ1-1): KAGVTQTPRYLIKTRGQQVTLSCSPISGHRSVSWYQQTPGQGLQFLFEYFSETQRNKGNFPGRFSGRQFSNSRSEMNVSTLELGDSALYLCASRLDTNTEAFFGQGTRLTVV.

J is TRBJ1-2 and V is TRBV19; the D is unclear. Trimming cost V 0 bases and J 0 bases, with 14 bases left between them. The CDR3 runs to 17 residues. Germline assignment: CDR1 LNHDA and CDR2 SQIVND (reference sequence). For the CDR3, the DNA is TGTGCCAGTAGTATAGAGGGCAACACTTGGACTAACTATGGCTACACCTTC. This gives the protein CASSIEGNTWTNYGYTF.

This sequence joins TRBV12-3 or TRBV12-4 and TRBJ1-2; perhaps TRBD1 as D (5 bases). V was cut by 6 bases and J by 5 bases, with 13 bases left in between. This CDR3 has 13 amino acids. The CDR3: CASRVGAGYGYTF. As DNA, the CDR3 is TGTGCCAGCAGAGTTGGGGCAGGGTATGGCTACACCTTC.

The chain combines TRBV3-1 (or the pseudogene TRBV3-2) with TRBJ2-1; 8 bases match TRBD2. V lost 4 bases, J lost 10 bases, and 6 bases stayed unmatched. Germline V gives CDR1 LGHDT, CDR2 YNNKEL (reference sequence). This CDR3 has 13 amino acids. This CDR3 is CASSLAGSLEQFF. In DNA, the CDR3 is TGTGCCAGCAGCCTAGCGGGGTCTCTGGAGCAGTTCTTC.

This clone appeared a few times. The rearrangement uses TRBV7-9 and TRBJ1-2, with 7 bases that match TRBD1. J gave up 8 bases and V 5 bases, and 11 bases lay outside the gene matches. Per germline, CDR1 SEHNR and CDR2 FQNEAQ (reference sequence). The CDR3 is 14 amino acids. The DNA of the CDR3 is TGTGCCAGCAGCCCGCAGACAGGGTCAGAAGGCTACACCTTC. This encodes CASSPQTGSEGYTF.

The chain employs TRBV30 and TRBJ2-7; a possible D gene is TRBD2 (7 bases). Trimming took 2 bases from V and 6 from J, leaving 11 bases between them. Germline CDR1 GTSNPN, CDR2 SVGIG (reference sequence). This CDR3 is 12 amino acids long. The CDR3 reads CAWSRGGGEQYF. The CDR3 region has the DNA TGTGCCTGGAGTAGGGGAGGGGGCGAGCAGTACTTC.

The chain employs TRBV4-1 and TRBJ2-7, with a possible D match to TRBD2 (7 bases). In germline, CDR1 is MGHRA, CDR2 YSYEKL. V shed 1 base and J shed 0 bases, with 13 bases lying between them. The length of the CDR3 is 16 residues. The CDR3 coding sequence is TGCGCCAGCAGCCAAGTAGGGGGGGTGATCTCCTACGAGCAGTACTTC. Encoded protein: CASSQVGGVISYEQYF.

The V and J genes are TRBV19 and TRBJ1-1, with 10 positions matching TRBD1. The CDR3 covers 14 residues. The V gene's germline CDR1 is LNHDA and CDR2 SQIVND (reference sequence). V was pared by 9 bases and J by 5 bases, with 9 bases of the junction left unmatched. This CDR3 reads CASTRQGAGTEAFF. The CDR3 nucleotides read TGTGCCAGCACCCGACAGGGGGCGGGAACTGAAGCTTTCTTT.